The following is a T cell receptor (beta chain) sequence with its context. Clones were read by immunoSEQ multiplex PCR, and TCRdb kept only the in-frame ones, dropping some. The sample lists around 37,000 clones, 91% occurring once. The sample comes from a study of T cell changes during pregnancy in multiple sclerosis. Trimming removed 0 bases from V and 0 bases from J, with 12 bases in between. The germline V gene encodes CDR1 LNHDA and CDR2 SQIVND (reference sequence). The CDR3 contains 16 residues. The rearrangement uses TRBV19 and TRBJ2-7; D ambiguous. The sequence was collected from a female donor with multiple sclerosis, enrolled in a pregnancy study. Sample: CD8+ T cells from peripheral blood mononuclear cells, taken in the second trimester of pregnancy. The CDR3 DNA is TGTGCCAGTAGTATAGAGGGCCCATCGAGCTCCTACGAGCAGTACTTC. It encodes CASSIEGPSSSYEQYF.